This passage covers 9 T cell receptor beta chains from one sample sequenced in a study of beta chain features in type 1 diabetes. What these receptors recognize is not known. Findings of the study overall: Shortening that was moderate but significant affected the TCRB CDR3s of Type 1 diabetes patients in all four CD4+ subsets.

Reverse transcribing all isolated RNA meant expressed TCRB transcripts were sequenced. Sequenced by immunoSEQ multiplex PCR; TCRdb stores in-frame clones only, minus some. The data hold some 140,000 clones, with approximately 9% observed a single time. The sequenced material came from central memory CD4+ T cells from blood. These receptors were taken from a man aged 30 to 45 with type 1 diabetes.

The V gene is TRBV5-1, the J gene TRBJ2-1; 11 bases match TRBD1. The CDR3 runs to 15 residues. J gave up 6 bases and V 4 bases, and 6 bases lay outside the gene matches. CDR1 and CDR2 from the germline V gene are SGHRS and YFSETQ. For the CDR3, the DNA is TGCGCCAGCAGCACGGGACAGGGGGTTATCAATGAGCAGTTCTTC. Translating gives CASSTGQGVINEQFF. Full variable domain (rest looked up from reference TRBV5-1 and TRBJ2-1): KAGVTQTPRYLIKTRGQQVTLSCSPISGHRSVSWYQQTPGQGLQFLFEYFSETQRNKGNFPGRFSGRQFSNSRSEMNVSTLELGDSALYLCASSTGQGVINEQFFGPGTRLTVL.

The chain links TRBV5-6 to TRBJ2-3, with a tentative D call TRBD1 (6 bases). CDR1 and CDR2 from the germline V gene are SGHDT and YYEEEE. Trimming removed 4 bases at V and 2 bases at J, with 20 bases between. The CDR3 covers 17 residues. CDR3 in amino acids: CASSPLSQGYPTDTQYF. For the CDR3, the DNA is TGTGCCAGCAGCCCCCTAAGCCAGGGGTATCCCACAGATACGCAGTATTTT. Supplemented by reference TRBV5-6 and TRBJ2-3, the full variable domain reads DAGVTQSPTHLIKTRGQQVTLRCSPKSGHDTVSWYQQALGQGPQFIFQYYEEEERQRGNFPDRFSGHQFPNYSSELNVNALLLGDSALYLCASSPLSQGYPTDTQYFGPGTRLTVL.

This clone was seen a few times. The chain carries TRBV5-1 and TRBJ2-2; TRBD2 matches at 10 bases. Germline lookup yields CDR1 SGHRS and CDR2 YFSETQ. The CDR3 is made up of 19 amino acids. J was trimmed by 6 bases and V by 4 bases; bases with no gene match: 18. The CDR3 spells CASSPGTSVVGSLAGELFF. The CDR3 DNA reads TGCGCCAGCAGCCCCGGGACTAGCGTTGTGGGGTCCCTCGCCGGGGAGCTGTTTTTT.

This clone was recorded many times. The chain employs TRBV7-2 and TRBJ1-1; maybe TRBD1 (6 bases). In germline, CDR1 is SGHTA, CDR2 FQGNSA. Between the trimmed V and J ends, which lost 4 bases and 6 bases, there was a span of 18 bases. The CDR3 spans 15 residues. The CDR3 DNA reads as TGTGCCAGCAGCTCTTTCCCCACCGACAGGTCTGAAGCTTTCTTT. Protein sequence: CASSSFPTDRSEAFF.

This clone showed up just a few times. The J gene is TRBJ1-1, the V gene TRBV2, with unresolved D. The CDR3 runs 16 residues. Trimming took 2 bases from V and 4 from J, leaving 17 bases between them. Germline assignment: CDR1 SNHLY and CDR2 FYNNEI. For the CDR3, the DNA is TGTGCCAGCAGTGAAATCGCTTGGGCTCGGGGCACTGAAGCTTTCTTT. As protein: CASSEIAWARGTEAFF.

This clone occurred many times. V is TRBV7-2 and J is TRBJ2-5; 7 bases match TRBD1. Germline lookup yields CDR1 SGHTA and CDR2 FQGNSA. This CDR3 contains 14 residues. V gave up 6 bases and J gave up 6 bases; unmatched junction bases: 10. The CDR3 here is CASSFGTVGKTQYF. In DNA, the CDR3 is TGTGCCAGCAGTTTTGGGACAGTCGGGAAGACCCAGTACTTC.

The CDR3 coding sequence is TGTGCCTGGAGCCCCGGGACAGCGTCCTACGAGCAGTACTTC. Protein sequence: CAWSPGTASYEQYF. The genes are TRBV30 and TRBJ2-7, with 7 bases that match TRBD1. Trimming took 3 bases from V and 1 from J; bases not matched to a gene: 6. This CDR3 spans 14 amino acids. Germline V CDR1 and CDR2: GTSNPN, SVGIG (reference sequence).

This clone was observed a handful of times. The chain links TRBV27 to TRBJ1-6; 10 bases line up with TRBD1. Trimming at V came to 9 bases and at J to 14 bases, leaving 16 bases not matched to a gene. The CDR3 runs 15 residues. In germline, CDR1 is MNHEY, CDR2 SMNVEV (reference sequence). The CDR3 DNA follows: TGTGCCAGTAAGTCAGAGGACAGGGGGATCCATACCCTCCACTTT. This translates into CASKSEDRGIHTLHF.

This clone occurred a few times. The chain carries TRBV5-1 and TRBJ1-2; possibly TRBD1 for D (6 bases). Looked up from germline, CDR1 is SGHRS and CDR2 is YFSETQ. The V gene lost 4 bases and the J gene lost 7 bases, with 11 bases spanning the gap. CDR3 length: 12 residues. DNA for the CDR3: TGCGCCAGCAGCGGGTACAGGGCTGGCTACACCTTC. Its translation: CASSGYRAGYTF.